This is a list of T cell receptor beta chains from one sample in a study of blood T cell repertoires in COVID-19. This table comes from immunoSEQ multiplex PCR, and its TCRdb copy is limited to in-frame clones, with some not included. The data show approximately 130,000 clones, about 86% seen once. Sequencing was performed on PBMCs or T cells enriched from blood (not recorded which). These receptors all come from a woman in her forties or fifties who had recovered from COVID-19. CDR3s include the opening cysteine and the closing phenylalanine or tryptophan. D genes are given only for firm matches. Not all rows give a size; the values are once, few, many and, for expanded clones, a class.

clone_size j_call v_call d_call cdr3_aa cdr3_nt
few TRBJ1-2 TRBV11-1 - CASSSLPGLHYGYTF TGTGCCAGCAGCTCTCTTCCGGGACTTCATTATGGCTACACCTTC
- TRBJ2-2 TRBV29-1 - CSVRAGKDTGELFF TGCAGCGTTAGGGCGGGGAAGGACACCGGGGAGCTGTTTTTT
- TRBJ1-5 TRBV6-6 TRBD1 CASSHPTGVDQPQHF TGTGCCAGCAGTCATCCAACAGGGGTGGATCAGCCCCAGCATTTT
- TRBJ2-2 TRBV7-2 - CASSSYLGLSNTGELFF TGTGCCAGCAGCTCATACCTCGGACTGTCGAACACCGGGGAGCTGTTTTTT
- TRBJ1-6 TRBV7-9 - CASSYNGGLGSPLHF TGTGCCAGCAGCTACAACGGGGGGCTTGGATCACCCCTCCACTTT
- TRBJ2-4 TRBV7-6 TRBD2 CASSQLAGGPLAKNIQYF TGTGCCAGCAGCCAACTAGCGGGGGGCCCCCTGGCCAAAAACATTCAGTACTTC
- TRBJ2-3 TRBV10-1 - CASSESFGATTDTQYF TGCGCCAGCAGTGAGTCGTTTGGGGCTACCACAGATACGCAGTATTTT
- TRBJ1-3 TRBV19 - CASSTNPRERGDGNTIYF TGTGCCAGTAGTACGAACCCCCGGGAGAGAGGCGACGGAAACACCATATATTTT
- TRBJ2-1 TRBV9 - CASSLRRGSRGGAYNEQFF TGTGCCAGCAGCCTCCGGAGGGGTTCCCGGGGTGGGGCCTACAATGAGCAGTTCTTC
once TRBJ1-5 TRBV7-4 TRBD1 CASSTDRGSNQPQHF TGTGCCAGCAGCACGGACAGGGGAAGCAATCAGCCCCAGCATTTT
- TRBJ1-3 TRBV12-3/TRBV12-4 - CASSFLAGNTIYF TGTGCCAGCAGTTTCTTAGCGGGAAACACCATATATTTT
- TRBJ1-1 TRBV6-5 - CASSTGVYNTEAFF TGTGCCAGCAGTACGGGAGTTTATAACACTGAAGCTTTCTTT
- TRBJ2-2 TRBV7-6 - CASSFNRGRPLRGPYELFF TGTGCCAGCAGCTTTAATCGCGGCCGCCCTTTGCGGGGGCCTTACGAGCTGTTTTTT
- TRBJ1-4 TRBV29-1 - CSVMAGEKLFF TGCAGCGTCATGGCCGGGGAAAAACTGTTTTTT
- TRBJ1-5 TRBV7-9 - CASSESATGRNQPQHF TGTGCCAGCAGCGAGTCAGCCACGGGTCGGAATCAGCCCCAGCATTTT
- TRBJ1-1 TRBV27 TRBD1 CASRETGGAEEAFF TGTGCCAGCAGGGAGACAGGGGGCGCAGAGGAAGCTTTCTTT
- TRBJ1-3 TRBV6-5 - CASLFGAGNTIYF TGTGCCAGCCTTTTCGGTGCTGGAAACACCATATATTTT
- TRBJ2-6 TRBV19 TRBD1 CASSTGQLLSGANVLTF TGTGCCAGTAGTACGGGACAGCTTTTATCTGGGGCCAACGTCCTGACTTTC
- TRBJ1-1 TRBV18 TRBD1 CASSPPYQGQGYTEAFF TGTGCCAGCTCACCACCGTACCAAGGACAGGGTTACACTGAAGCTTTCTTT
- TRBJ2-5 TRBV5-6 - CASSLGRSGVETQYF TGTGCCAGCAGCTTGGGGCGGTCGGGGGTAGAGACCCAGTACTTC
- TRBJ2-6 TRBV9 TRBD1 CASSVGGTGGRRANVLTF TGTGCCAGCAGCGTAGGTGGGACAGGGGGCCGCCGGGCCAACGTCCTGACTTTC
- TRBJ2-7 TRBV4-3 - CASSQGIGQGSGEQYF TGCGCCAGCAGCCAAGGAATCGGTCAGGGGTCGGGCGAGCAGTACTTC
- TRBJ1-3 TRBV30 - CAWSRGVSGNTIYF TGTGCCTGGAGCCGGGGGGTATCTGGAAACACCATATATTTT
- TRBJ2-2 TRBV5-1 - CASASIEPNTGELFF TGCGCCAGCGCCTCGATAGAGCCGAACACCGGGGAGCTGTTTTTT
- TRBJ1-1 TRBV3-1/TRBV3-2 TRBD1 CASSQAVDRGGTEAFF TGTGCCAGCAGCCAAGCTGTCGACAGGGGAGGGACTGAAGCTTTCTTT
- TRBJ1-1 TRBV21-1 - CASSKVRTGVNTEAFF TGTGCCAGCAGCAAAGTGAGGACAGGAGTGAACACTGAAGCTTTCTTT
once TRBJ2-5 TRBV7-7 - CASSLSVSGPETQYF TGTGCTAGCAGCTTATCTGTGTCAGGGCCCGAGACCCAGTACTTC